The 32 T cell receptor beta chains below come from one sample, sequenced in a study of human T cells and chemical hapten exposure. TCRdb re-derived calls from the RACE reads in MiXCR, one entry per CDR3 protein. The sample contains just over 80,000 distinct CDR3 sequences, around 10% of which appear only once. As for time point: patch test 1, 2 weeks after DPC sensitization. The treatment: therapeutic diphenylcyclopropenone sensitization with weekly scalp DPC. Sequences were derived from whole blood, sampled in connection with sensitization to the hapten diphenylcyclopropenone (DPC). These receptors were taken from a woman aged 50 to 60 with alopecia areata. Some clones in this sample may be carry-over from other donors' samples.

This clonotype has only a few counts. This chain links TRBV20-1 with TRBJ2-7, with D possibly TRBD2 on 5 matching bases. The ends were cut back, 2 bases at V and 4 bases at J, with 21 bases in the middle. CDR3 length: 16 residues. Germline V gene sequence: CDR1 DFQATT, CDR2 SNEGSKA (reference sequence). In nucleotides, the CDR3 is TGCAGTGCTAGACTCTCCCGGCTAGCTTTTCCGTACGAGCAGTACTTC. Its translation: CSARLSRLAFPYEQYF.

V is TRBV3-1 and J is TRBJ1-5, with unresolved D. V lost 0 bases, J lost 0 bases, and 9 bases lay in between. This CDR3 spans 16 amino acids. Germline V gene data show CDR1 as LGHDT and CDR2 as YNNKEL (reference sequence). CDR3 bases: TGTGCCAGCAGCCAAGAGGGCGCGTATAGCAATCAGCCCCAGCATTTT. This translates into CASSQEGAYSNQPQHF.

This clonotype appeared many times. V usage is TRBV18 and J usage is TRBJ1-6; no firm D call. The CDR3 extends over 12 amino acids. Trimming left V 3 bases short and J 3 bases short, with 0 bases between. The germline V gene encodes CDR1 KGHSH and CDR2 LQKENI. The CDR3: CASSPYNSPLHF. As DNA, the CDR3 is TGTGCCAGCTCACCCTATAATTCACCCCTCCACTTT.

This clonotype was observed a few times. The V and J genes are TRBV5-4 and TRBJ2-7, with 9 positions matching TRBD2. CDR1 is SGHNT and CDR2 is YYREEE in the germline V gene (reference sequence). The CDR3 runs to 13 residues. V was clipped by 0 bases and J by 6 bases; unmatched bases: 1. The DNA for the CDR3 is TGTGCCAGCAGCTTGGGCGGGAGGGCCGAGCAGTACTTC. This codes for CASSLGGRAEQYF.

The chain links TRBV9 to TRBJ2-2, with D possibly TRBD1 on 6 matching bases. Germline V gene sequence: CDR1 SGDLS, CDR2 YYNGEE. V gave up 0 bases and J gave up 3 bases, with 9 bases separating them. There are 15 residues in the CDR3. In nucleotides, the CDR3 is TGTGCCAGCAGCGTAGTCCCAGGGGACACCGGGGAGCTGTTTTTT. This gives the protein CASSVVPGDTGELFF.

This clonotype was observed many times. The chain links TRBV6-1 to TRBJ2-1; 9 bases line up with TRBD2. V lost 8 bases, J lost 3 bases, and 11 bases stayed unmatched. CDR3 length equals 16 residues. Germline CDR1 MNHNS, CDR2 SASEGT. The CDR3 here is CASGLPSGVHYNEQFF. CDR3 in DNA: TGTGCCAGCGGCCTCCCTAGCGGGGTCCACTACAATGAGCAGTTCTTC.

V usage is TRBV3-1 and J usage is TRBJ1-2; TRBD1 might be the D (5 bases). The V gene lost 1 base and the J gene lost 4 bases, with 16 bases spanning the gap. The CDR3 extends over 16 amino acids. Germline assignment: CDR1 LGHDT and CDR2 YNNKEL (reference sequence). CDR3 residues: CASSQALAGVGYGYTF. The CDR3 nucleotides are TGTGCCAGCAGCCAAGCATTGGCGGGGGTTGGCTATGGCTACACCTTC. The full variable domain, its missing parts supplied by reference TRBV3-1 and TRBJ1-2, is DTAVSQTPKYLVTQMGNDKSIKCEQNLGHDTMYWYKQDSKKFLKIMFSYNNKELIINETVPNRFSPKSPDKAHLNLHINSLELGDSAVYFCASSQALAGVGYGYTFGSGTRLTVV.

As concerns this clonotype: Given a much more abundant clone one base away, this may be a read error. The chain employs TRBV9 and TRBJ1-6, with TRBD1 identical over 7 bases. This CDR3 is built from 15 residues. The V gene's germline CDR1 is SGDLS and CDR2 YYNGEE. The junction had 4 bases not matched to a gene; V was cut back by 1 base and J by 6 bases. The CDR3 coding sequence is TGTGCCAGCAGCGTACGGGACAGAATTAATTCACCCCTCCACTTT. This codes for CASSVRDRINSPLHF.

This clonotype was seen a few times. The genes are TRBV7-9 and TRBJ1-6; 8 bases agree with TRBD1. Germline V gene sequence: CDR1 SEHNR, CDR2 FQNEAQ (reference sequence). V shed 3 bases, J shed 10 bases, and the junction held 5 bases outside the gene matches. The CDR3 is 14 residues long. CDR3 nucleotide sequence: TGTGCCAGCAGCTTCCCAGGGGGCGGATCACCCCTCCACTTT. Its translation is CASSFPGGGSPLHF. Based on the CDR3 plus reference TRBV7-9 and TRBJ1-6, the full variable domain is DTGVSQNPRHKITKRGQNVTFRCDPISEHNRLYWYRQTLGQGPEFLTYFQNEAQLEKSRLLSDRFSAERPKGSFSTLEIQRTEQGDSAMYLCASSFPGGGSPLHFGNGTRLTVT.

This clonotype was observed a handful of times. The CDR3 DNA follows: TGTGCCAGCACCCCACGTCGGGGCCCTTCCTACAATGAGCAGTTCTTC. This codes for CASTPRRGPSYNEQFF. The rearrangement links TRBV11-1 to TRBJ2-1; D may match TRBD1 or TRBD2 (5 bases each). The CDR3 length is 16 residues. V shed 7 bases and J shed 1 base, with 17 bases lying between them. Germline V gene data show CDR1 as SGHAT and CDR2 as FQDESV (reference sequence).

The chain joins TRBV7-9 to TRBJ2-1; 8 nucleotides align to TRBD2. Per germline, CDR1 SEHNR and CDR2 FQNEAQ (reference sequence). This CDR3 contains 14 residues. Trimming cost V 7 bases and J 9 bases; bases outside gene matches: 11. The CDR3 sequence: CASNTPERGSEQFF. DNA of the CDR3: TGTGCCAGCAACACCCCAGAGCGGGGGAGTGAGCAGTTCTTC.

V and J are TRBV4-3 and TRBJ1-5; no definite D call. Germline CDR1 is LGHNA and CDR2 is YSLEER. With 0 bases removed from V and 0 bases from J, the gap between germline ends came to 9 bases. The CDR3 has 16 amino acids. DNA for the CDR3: TGCGCCAGCAGCCAAGAAAGAGGGAATAGCAATCAGCCCCAGCATTTT. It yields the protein CASSQERGNSNQPQHF.

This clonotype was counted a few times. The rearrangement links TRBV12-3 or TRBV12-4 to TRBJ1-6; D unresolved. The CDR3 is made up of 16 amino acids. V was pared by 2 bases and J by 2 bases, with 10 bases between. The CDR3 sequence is CASSLWSLTYNSPLHF. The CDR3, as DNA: TGTGCCAGCAGTTTATGGTCATTAACCTATAATTCACCCCTCCACTTT.

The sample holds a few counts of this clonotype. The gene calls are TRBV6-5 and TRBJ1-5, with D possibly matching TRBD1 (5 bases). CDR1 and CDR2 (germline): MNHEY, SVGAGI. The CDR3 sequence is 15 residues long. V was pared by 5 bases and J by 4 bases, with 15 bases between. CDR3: CASSQTGGENQPQHF. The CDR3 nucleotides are TGTGCCAGCAGTCAAACCGGGGGGGAAAATCAGCCCCAGCATTTT.

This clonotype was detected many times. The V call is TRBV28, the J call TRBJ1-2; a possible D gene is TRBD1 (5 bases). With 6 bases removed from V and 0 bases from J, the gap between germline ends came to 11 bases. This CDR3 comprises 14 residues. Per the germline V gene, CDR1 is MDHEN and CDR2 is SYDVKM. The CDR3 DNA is TGTGCCAGCAGCCTGACAGTTACTAACTATGGCTACACCTTC. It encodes CASSLTVTNYGYTF.

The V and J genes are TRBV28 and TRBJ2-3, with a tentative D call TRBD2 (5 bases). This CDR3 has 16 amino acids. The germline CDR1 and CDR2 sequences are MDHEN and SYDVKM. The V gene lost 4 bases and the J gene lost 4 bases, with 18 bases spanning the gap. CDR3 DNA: TGTGCCAGCAGTTCGGCGGGCAGCCCAGGCCCAGATACGCAGTATTTT. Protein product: CASSSAGSPGPDTQYF.

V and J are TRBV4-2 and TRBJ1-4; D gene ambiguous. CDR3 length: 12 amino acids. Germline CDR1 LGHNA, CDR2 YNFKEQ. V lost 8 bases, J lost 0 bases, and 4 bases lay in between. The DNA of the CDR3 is TGTGCCAGCGGGTCAACTAATGAAAAACTGTTTTTT. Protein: CASGSTNEKLFF.

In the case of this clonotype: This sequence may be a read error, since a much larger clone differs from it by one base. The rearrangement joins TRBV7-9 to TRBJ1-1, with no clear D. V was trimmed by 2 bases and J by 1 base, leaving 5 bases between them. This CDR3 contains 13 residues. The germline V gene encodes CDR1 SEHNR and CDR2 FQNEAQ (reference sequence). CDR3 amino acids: CASSLHGNTEAFF. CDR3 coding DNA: TGTGCCAGCAGCTTACACGGGAACACTGAAGCTTTCTTT.

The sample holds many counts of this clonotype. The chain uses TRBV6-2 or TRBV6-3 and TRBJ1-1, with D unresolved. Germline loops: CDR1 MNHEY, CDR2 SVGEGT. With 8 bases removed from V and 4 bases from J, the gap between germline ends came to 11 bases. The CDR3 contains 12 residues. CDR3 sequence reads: CASLSGVTEAFF. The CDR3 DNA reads TGTGCCAGCCTTAGCGGCGTCACTGAAGCTTTCTTT.

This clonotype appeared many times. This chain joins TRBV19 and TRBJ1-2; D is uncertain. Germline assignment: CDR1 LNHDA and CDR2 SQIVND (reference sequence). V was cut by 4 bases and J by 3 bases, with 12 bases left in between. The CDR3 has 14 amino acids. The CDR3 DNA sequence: TGTGCCAGTAGTAGGCAAAACCGGGACTATGGCTACACCTTC. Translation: CASSRQNRDYGYTF.

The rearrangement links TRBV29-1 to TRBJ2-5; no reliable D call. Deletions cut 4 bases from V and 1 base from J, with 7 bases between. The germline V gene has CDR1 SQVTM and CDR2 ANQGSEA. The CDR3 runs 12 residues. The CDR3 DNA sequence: TGCAGCGTTGCAGCCGGCCAAGAGACCCAGTACTTC. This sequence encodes CSVAAGQETQYF.

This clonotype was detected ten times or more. Here the CDR3 reads CSAGLAGFPYEQYF. CDR3 nucleotides: TGCAGTGCTGGACTAGCGGGGTTTCCCTACGAGCAGTACTTC. V usage is TRBV20-1 and J usage is TRBJ2-7; TRBD2 matches at 12 bases. The ends lost 5 bases at V and 2 bases at J; junction bases unmatched: 4. The germline gives CDR1 DFQATT, CDR2 SNEGSKA (reference sequence). The CDR3 sequence is 14 residues long.

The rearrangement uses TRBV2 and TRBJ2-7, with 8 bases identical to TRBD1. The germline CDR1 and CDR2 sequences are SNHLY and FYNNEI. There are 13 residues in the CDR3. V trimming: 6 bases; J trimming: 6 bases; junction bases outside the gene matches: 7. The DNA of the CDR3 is TGTGCCAGCAGCCAGGGGGCGCGGGGCGAGCAGTACTTC. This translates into CASSQGARGEQYF. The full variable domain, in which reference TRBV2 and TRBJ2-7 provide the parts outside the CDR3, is EPEVTQTPSHQVTQMGQEVILRCVPISNHLYFYWYRQILGQKVEFLVSFYNNEISEKSEIFDDQFSVERPDGSNFTLKIRSTKLEDSAMYFCASSQGARGEQYFGPGTRLTVT.

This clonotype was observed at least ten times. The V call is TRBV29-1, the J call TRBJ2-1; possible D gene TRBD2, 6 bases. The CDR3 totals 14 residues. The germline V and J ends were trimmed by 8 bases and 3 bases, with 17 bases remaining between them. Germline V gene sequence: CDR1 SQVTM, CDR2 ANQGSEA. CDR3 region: CSSLSRGNYNEQFF. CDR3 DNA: TGCAGCTCGCTTTCCCGGGGGAACTACAATGAGCAGTTCTTC.

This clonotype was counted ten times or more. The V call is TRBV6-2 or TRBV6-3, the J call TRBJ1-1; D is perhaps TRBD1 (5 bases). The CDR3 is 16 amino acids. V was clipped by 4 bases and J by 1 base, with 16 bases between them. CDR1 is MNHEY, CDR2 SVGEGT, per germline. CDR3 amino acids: CASSSQPGRRNTEAFF. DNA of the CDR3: TGTGCCAGCAGTTCCCAACCGGGACGACGGAACACTGAAGCTTTCTTT.

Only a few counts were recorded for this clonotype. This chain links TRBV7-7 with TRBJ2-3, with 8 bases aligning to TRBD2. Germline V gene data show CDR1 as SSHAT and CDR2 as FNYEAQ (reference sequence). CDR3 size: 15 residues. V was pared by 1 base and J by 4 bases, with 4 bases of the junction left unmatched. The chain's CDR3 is CASSLGRTSSDTQYF. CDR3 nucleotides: TGTGCCAGCAGCTTAGGCCGGACTAGCTCAGATACGCAGTATTTT.

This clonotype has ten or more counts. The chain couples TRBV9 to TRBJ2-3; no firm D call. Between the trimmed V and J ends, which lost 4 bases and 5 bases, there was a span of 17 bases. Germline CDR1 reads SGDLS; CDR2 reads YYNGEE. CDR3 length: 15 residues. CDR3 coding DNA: TGTGCCAGCAGCCGAAGACTTGCCCTTGGAGATACGCAGTATTTT. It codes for CASSRRLALGDTQYF.

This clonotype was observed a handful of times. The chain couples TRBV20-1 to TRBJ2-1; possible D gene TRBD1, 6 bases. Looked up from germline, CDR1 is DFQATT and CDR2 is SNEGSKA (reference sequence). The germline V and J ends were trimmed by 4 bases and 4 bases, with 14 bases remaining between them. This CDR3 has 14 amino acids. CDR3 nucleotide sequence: TGCAGTGCTATTAACAGGGACCTTTACAATGAGCAGTTCTTC. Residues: CSAINRDLYNEQFF.

CDR3 DNA sequence: TGTGCCAGCAGCTCCACGGGAGGGTACCCGCAGTATTTT. Protein sequence: CASSSTGGYPQYF. The V call is TRBV7-6, the J call TRBJ2-3; 8 nucleotides align to TRBD2. The CDR3 runs 13 residues. Germline CDR1 SGHVS, CDR2 FNYEAQ. The V gene end was trimmed by 4 bases and the J gene end by 10 bases; junction bases not matched to a gene: 7.

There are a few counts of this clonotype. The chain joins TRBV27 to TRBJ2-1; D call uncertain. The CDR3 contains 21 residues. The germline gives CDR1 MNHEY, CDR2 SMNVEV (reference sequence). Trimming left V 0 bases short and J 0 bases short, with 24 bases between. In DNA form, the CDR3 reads TGTGCCAGCAGTTTATCCCGAGCTTTCTCCAACTCCCGGAGCTCCTACAATGAGCAGTTCTTC. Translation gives CASSLSRAFSNSRSSYNEQFF.

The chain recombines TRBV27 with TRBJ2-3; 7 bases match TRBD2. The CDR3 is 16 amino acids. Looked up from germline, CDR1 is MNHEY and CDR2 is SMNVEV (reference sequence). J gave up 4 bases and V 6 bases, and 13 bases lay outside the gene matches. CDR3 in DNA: TGTGCCAGCAGCGTAGGGGTGGGAGGGCCCTCAGATACGCAGTATTTT. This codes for CASSVGVGGPSDTQYF.

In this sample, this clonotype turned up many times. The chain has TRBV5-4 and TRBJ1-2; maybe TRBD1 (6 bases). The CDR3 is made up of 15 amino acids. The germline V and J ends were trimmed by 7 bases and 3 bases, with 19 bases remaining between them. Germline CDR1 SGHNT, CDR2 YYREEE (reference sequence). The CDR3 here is CASRGGGVGDYGYTF. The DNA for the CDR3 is TGTGCCAGCCGAGGGGGTGGCGTTGGAGACTATGGCTACACCTTC.